This TCR beta chain was sequenced during a study of regulatory T cells in long-lasting Graves disease. Described time point: newly diagnosed GD, antithyroid drugs for less than 3 months. With RNA extracted from PBMCs as input, the TCR library was made. This clonotype was seen at least ten times. Its antigen is unknown. This CDR3 has 15 residues. V was cut by 5 bases and J by 4 bases, with 15 bases left in between. In germline, CDR1 is SGHVS, CDR2 FQNEAQ. Researchers made TCR beta libraries by using iRepertoire HTBI primers and running Arm-PCR on CDR3 regions. TCRdb re-analysed the multiplex PCR reads in MiXCR, keeping a single row per CDR3 protein. The table shows 350,000 to 450,000 distinct CDR3 sequences, with about 15% occurring only once. Findings and caveats of the study: Persistent Graves' patients showed reduced TCR diversity versus newly diagnosed patients. Sharing of public clonotypes was greater in persistent patients (about 2,700) than in new patients (more than 900). TRBV28, TRBJ1-2 and TRBJ2-5 emerged as the favored segments in persistent disease.

The sample also formed part of further work on T cells in Graves' hyperthyroidism and ophthalmopathy.

The rearrangement joins TRBV7-8 to TRBJ2-1; D is perhaps TRBD2 (5 bases). This clonotype was sampled from a woman aged 40 to 50 with Graves disease. This material consisted of peripheral blood mononuclear cells (PBMCs), taken at new diagnosis, from a patient treated with antithyroid drugs. The CDR3 nucleotides are TGTGCCAGCAGCCGAGCCAGAGGACTTTACAATGAGCAGTTCTTC. It translates to CASSRARGLYNEQFF.